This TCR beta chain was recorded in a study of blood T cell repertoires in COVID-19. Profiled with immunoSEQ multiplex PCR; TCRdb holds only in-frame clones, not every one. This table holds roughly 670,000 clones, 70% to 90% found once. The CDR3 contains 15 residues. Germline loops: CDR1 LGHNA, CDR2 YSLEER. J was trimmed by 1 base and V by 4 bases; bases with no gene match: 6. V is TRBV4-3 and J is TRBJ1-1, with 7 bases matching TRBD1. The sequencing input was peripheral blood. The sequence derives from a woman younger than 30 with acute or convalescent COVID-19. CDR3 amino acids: CASSRYTGANTEAFF. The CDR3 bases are TGCGCCAGCAGCCGCTACACAGGGGCGAACACTGAAGCTTTCTTT.